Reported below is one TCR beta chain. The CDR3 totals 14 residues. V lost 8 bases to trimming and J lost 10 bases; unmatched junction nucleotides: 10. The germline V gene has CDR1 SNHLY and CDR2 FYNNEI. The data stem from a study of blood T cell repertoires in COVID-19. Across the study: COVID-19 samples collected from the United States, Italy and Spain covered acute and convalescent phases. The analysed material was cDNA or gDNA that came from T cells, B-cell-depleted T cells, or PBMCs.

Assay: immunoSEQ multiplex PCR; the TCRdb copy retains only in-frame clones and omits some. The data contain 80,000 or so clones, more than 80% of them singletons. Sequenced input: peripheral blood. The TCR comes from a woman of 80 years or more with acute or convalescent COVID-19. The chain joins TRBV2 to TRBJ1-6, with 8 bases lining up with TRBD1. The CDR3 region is CASVEQGARSPLHF. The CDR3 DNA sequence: TGTGCCAGCGTCGAGCAGGGGGCAAGGTCACCCCTCCACTTT.